A selection of T cell receptor beta chains follows, all from one sample in a study of T cell responses to AZD1222 COVID-19 vaccine. Sequencing was performed with immunoSEQ multiplex PCR; in TCRdb, only in-frame clones are kept and a portion is missing. This table has 150,000 to 200,000 clones, about nine tenths appearing once. The sequencing used peripheral blood, collected on day 0 of AZD1222 vaccination. These receptor sequences come from an adult in good health. Each CDR3 is given with its conserved first and last residue. The D gene is left open where the match is weak. For some rows the clone size is stated as once, few or many, or as a class when expanded; others skip it.

D | size | J | V | CDR3 | DNA
- | - | TRBJ2-5 | TRBV15 | CATSRDGEYRTQYF | TGTGCCACCAGCAGAGACGGAGAGTATCGGACCCAGTACTTC
- | - | TRBJ1-1 | TRBV6-5 | CASSPRGQNTEAFF | TGTGCCAGCAGTCCCCGGGGGCAGAACACTGAAGCTTTCTTT
- | - | TRBJ1-5 | TRBV19 | CASSIVGAVGNQPQHF | TGTGCCAGTAGTATAGTAGGGGCCGTGGGCAATCAGCCCCAGCATTTT
- | - | TRBJ2-7 | TRBV19 | CASSIGGGSPYEQYF | TGTGCCAGTAGTATAGGAGGGGGGTCCCCCTACGAGCAGTACTTC
- | - | TRBJ2-1 | TRBV30 | CAWSGVAVRSSYNEQFF | TGTGCCTGGAGTGGAGTAGCGGTAAGGAGCTCCTACAATGAGCAGTTCTTC
TRBD1 | - | TRBJ1-4 | TRBV5-1 | CASSFSTGGEKLFF | TGCGCCAGCAGCTTCTCGACAGGGGGGGAAAAACTGTTTTTT
TRBD2 | - | TRBJ2-1 | TRBV7-2 | CASSLVGGVSSYNEQFF | TGTGCCAGCAGCTTAGTGGGAGGGGTGAGCTCCTACAATGAGCAGTTCTTC
- | - | TRBJ2-6 | TRBV11-2 | CASSSGAAGANVLTF | TGTGCCAGCAGCTCAGGAGCCGCTGGGGCCAACGTCCTGACTTTC
- | - | TRBJ2-5 | TRBV5-4 | CASSSSKKLETQYF | TGTGCCAGCAGCTCGTCCAAAAAATTGGAGACCCAGTACTTC
TRBD1 | - | TRBJ2-5 | TRBV3-1/TRBV3-2 | CASSQGPGQGSETQYF | TGTGCCAGCAGCCAAGGCCCGGGACAGGGTTCAGAGACCCAGTACTTC
- | - | TRBJ1-5 | TRBV27 | CASRRYSNQPQHF | TGTGCCAGCCGACGTTATAGCAATCAGCCCCAGCATTTT
TRBD2 | - | TRBJ2-2 | TRBV7-8 | CASSLRLAGMNTGELFF | TGTGCCAGCAGCCTGAGACTAGCGGGAATGAACACCGGGGAGCTGTTTTTT
- | - | TRBJ1-2 | TRBV5-1 | CASSLESQGYTF | TGCGCCAGCAGCTTGGAATCGCAGGGCTACACCTTC
- | - | TRBJ1-5 | TRBV7-9 | CASSLPDSNQPQHF | TGTGCCAGCAGCTTACCAGATAGCAATCAGCCCCAGCATTTT
TRBD2 | once | TRBJ2-1 | TRBV7-3 | CASSLIAGPLLRSYNEQFF | TGTGCCAGCAGCTTAATAGCGGGGCCCCTGTTGCGCTCCTACAATGAGCAGTTCTTC
- | - | TRBJ1-5 | TRBV19 | CASNGGGQPQHF | TGTGCCAGTAATGGGGGGGGTCAGCCCCAGCATTTT
TRBD2 | once | TRBJ2-3 | TRBV19 | CASSNFATSGSGSTDTQYF | TGTGCCAGTAGTAACTTCGCGACTAGCGGGAGTGGGAGCACAGATACGCAGTATTTT
- | - | TRBJ1-2 | TRBV6-5 | CASSYHGQINYGYTF | TGTGCCAGCAGTTACCACGGACAAATTAACTATGGCTACACCTTC
TRBD2 | - | TRBJ2-3 | TRBV30 | CAWSASLAGGADTQYF | TGTGCCTGGAGTGCCTCCCTAGCGGGGGGTGCAGATACGCAGTATTTT
- | few | TRBJ2-6 | TRBV7-9 | CASSFSGANVLTF | TGTGCCAGCAGCTTCTCCGGGGCCAACGTCCTGACTTTC
- | - | TRBJ2-3 | TRBV9 | CASSVGTGLGDTQYF | TGTGCCAGCAGCGTAGGTACAGGCCTAGGAGATACGCAGTATTTT
- | - | TRBJ1-1 | TRBV30 | CAWSGKGDMNTEAFF | TGTGCCTGGAGTGGAAAAGGGGATATGAACACTGAAGCTTTCTTT
- | - | TRBJ2-3 | TRBV18 | CASSPPSTDTQYF | TGTGCCAGCTCACCACCGAGCACAGATACGCAGTATTTT